This T cell receptor beta chain was recorded in a study of neurological immune-mediated disorders (dated by TCRdb to between 2017 and 2020). Broadly, across the study: Of the approximately 34 multiple sclerosis patients, 31 had relapsing-remitting MS and 3 had secondary progressive MS. Peripheral blood TCR-beta repertoires from HTLV-I-associated myelopathy (HAM/TSP) patients, multiple sclerosis patients and healthy controls were compared by UMI-based sequencing. The cohort included 60 to 75 subjects: some 14 with HAM/TSP, approximately 35 with multiple sclerosis, and approximately 20 healthy controls. The 85 to 110 TCR-beta libraries included longitudinal samples, technical triplicates and paired sorted CD4+ and CD8+ T-cell subsets alongside PBMC samples.

Unsorted PBMC libraries were generated from 2 million PBMCs stored in RNAlater at -80 °C until RNA extraction. The multiple sclerosis patients were enrolled in a US clinical protocol that evaluated disease progression with magnetic resonance imaging. PBMCs were separated from peripheral blood using Ficoll-Hypaque density gradient centrifugation and then cryopreserved in liquid nitrogen. This clonotype was recorded at least ten times. No antigen is known for it. Base-call qualities are not available, and no considerably larger clone is one nucleotide away. V is clipped by 0 bases and J by 12 bases, and the sequence between their germline boundaries is 9 bases long. From cysteine to phenylalanine, the CDR3 is 11 amino acids long. Here the CDR3 DNA is all that survives: 33 bases in frame from base 1. CDR1 and CDR2, looked up from the germline V gene, are MNHNS and SASEGT. To synthesize cDNA, template-switch 5'RACE was performed with a primer carrying a 10-nucleotide random unique molecular identifier so that each TCR transcript was tagged. Over 190 million TCR-beta sequences, covering 15-18 subjects, were produced in each sequencing run. The RNeasy kit was used for extraction of total RNA. TCR-beta VDJ regions were amplified with primers for the TCR constant region and the 5'RACE anchor, using the KAPA Real-time Library Amplification kit. A first PCR added sample indexes and Illumina adaptors, and a second PCR then raised library yield. After purification with Ampure beads, the TCR product of roughly 650 bp was size-selected on a 2% E-gel SizeSelection system. Before pooling, library quality was checked on a Bioanalyzer, concentration was measured with Qubit, and libraries were quantified with the Kapa Library Quantification kit. Libraries were sequenced paired-end 2 x 150 bp on an Illumina HiSeq 2500. To increase sequence diversity, about 25-31% phiX was spiked into each library pool. On the authors' methods: The UMI-based MiGEC pipeline processed quality-filtered reads and removed over 85% of raw TCR sequences during error correction. IMGT germline references were used for aligning VDJ genes, and each clonotype was defined as a unique CDR3 amino acid sequence together with its V-J genes. Clonal expansion, Shannon diversity, and CDR3 relatedness (CalcPairwiseDistances, ClusterSamples) were evaluated with VDJtools, and phylogenetic trees were built with CLCbio workbench. Expanded clones were defined as having at least 8 unique UMIs, based on coefficient-of-variation modelling across technical triplicates. TCRdb applied fastp at Q25 and MiXCR to the public reads, then kept only in-frame beta chains. Entries are consolidated by CDR3 protein sequence, retaining the most common genes and DNA. The V and J calls reflect TCRdb's pipeline rather than the authors' work. In this sample the table shows about 60,000 distinct CDR3 sequences, around 3.6% of which occur a single time. The ten most abundant clones make up roughly 1.5% of the sample.

The full study reports these points: Phylogenetic analysis grouped repertoires from 18 of 34 MS patients into a cluster of related CDR3 sequences, suggesting a possible repertoire-level signature. The MS cluster showed no association with clinical or MRI features, and the authors stated that larger cohorts are needed. No identical CDR3 amino acid sequences were found to be shared among expanded clones across subjects, suggesting that TCR-beta repertoires were private in all groups. TCR clonal expansion was highest in HAM/TSP patients and lowest in MS patients, with MS patients falling below even healthy controls.

The origin of this receptor is a young man with multiple sclerosis. The chain links TRBV6-1 with TRBJ2-7; no D gene can be assigned with confidence. Material: PBMCs. The encoded CDR3 is CASSEAPKLYF. The nucleotide sequence is given as TGTGCCAGCAGTGAAGCCCCGAAGCTGTACTTC.